This TCR beta chain was recovered during a study of CXCR3-negative and CXCR3-positive naive CD8 T cells. Germline-derived CDR1 and CDR2 are SGHTA and FQGNSA. The CDR3 loop spans 14 amino acids. Comment on this clonotype: Its antigen is undetermined.

Through 5' RACE with UMI labels, the TRB cDNA libraries were prepared. TCRdb reprocessed the 5' RACE reads and stores each CDR3 protein as one record, lacking DNA. The sample holds about 43,000 distinct CDR3 sequences. Study-wide findings and caveats: Diversity was high in both naive subsets and much lower in memory cells. Whereas memory cells differed, naive CXCR3-negative and CXCR3-positive cells shared similar TRBV-TRBJ usage.

The clonotype originates from a human donor in good health. Some clones in this sample may be carry-over from other donors' samples. Sequencing input: memory CD8+ T cells from blood. This chain connects TRBV7-2 to TRBJ2-7. CDR3 sequence: CASSQPWTPHEQYF.